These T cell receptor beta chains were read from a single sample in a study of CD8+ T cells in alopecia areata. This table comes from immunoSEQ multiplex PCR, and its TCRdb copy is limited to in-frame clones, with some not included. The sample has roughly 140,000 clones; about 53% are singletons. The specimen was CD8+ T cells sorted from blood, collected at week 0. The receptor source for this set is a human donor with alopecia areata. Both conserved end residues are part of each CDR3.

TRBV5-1,CASSLRETQYF
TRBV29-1,CSVVEANEKLFF
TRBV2,CASRRTGLQPQHF
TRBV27,CASSLAPGLQFF
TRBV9,CASSVEGGSVSYEQYF
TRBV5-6,CASSLLRGEAFF
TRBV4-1,CASSQDGRLNTEAFF
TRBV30,CAWNWGSTDTQYF
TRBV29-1,CSVHGDGWDTEAFF
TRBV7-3,CASSLSLAGTDTQYF
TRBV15,CATSTTAGGTEAFF
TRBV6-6,CASSYGGSEGYTF
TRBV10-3,CAISDPGQKSNTEAFF
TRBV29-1,CSVESAYGYTF